Listed below are T cell receptor beta chains from one sample, sequenced in a study of early T cells in non-severe SARS-CoV-2 infection. A single record per CDR3 protein comes from TCRdb applying MiXCR to the 5' RACE reads. The table includes around 94,000 distinct CDR3 sequences, around 12% detected once. Sequencing was done on a sample of whole blood. The receptors were sampled from an adult who was a healthcare worker with PCR-confirmed SARS-CoV-2 infection or an uninfected control (not recorded which). The CDR3 runs from the conserved cysteine through the conserved F or W. D genes are given only for firm matches. Size values are once, few and many counts, or a class for expanded clones, and some rows have none.

D gene	clone size	J gene	V gene	CDR3 protein	CDR3 DNA
.	many	TRBJ2-4	TRBV6-2/TRBV6-3	CASRQNYGSHGKNIQYF	TGTGCCAGCAGACAAAACTACGGGAGTCACGGCAAAAACATTCAGTACTTC
TRBD1	.	TRBJ2-3	TRBV4-1	CASSQEGATGSSTDTQYF	TGCGCCAGCAGCCAAGAAGGGGCGACAGGGTCTAGCACAGATACGCAGTATTTT
.	few	TRBJ1-1	TRBV4-1	CASSQVAGFQAFF	TGCGCCAGCAGCCAAGTGGCGGGATTTCAAGCTTTCTTT
TRBD1	few	TRBJ1-5	TRBV20-1	CSARTDGQVGKPQHF	TGCAGTGCTAGAACTGACGGACAGGTCGGGAAGCCCCAGCATTTT
.	many	TRBJ2-7	TRBV28	CASSGTLGVYEQYF	TGTGCCAGCAGTGGGACCCTCGGCGTCTACGAGCAGTACTTC
.	few	TRBJ1-1	TRBV28	CASSLAFMNTEAFF	TGTGCCAGCAGTCTAGCCTTCATGAACACTGAAGCTTTCTTT
.	many	TRBJ1-2	TRBV12-3/TRBV12-4	CASSQGPLNYGYTF	TGTGCCAGCAGTCAGGGGCCACTTAACTATGGCTACACCTTC
.	.	TRBJ1-2	TRBV4-3	CASSQDRWGYGYTF	TGCGCCAGCAGCCAAGATCGCTGGGGCTATGGCTACACCTTC
.	.	TRBJ1-3	TRBV7-2	CASSFVKQGGNTIYF	TGTGCCAGCAGCTTCGTAAAGCAGGGGGGAAACACCATATATTTT
TRBD2	.	TRBJ2-1	TRBV11-3	CASSLGLAGDHEQFF	TGTGCCAGCAGCTTAGGCCTAGCGGGAGACCATGAGCAGTTCTTC
.	many	TRBJ2-2	TRBV4-1	CASSQNQNHGELFF	TGCGCCAGCAGCCAAAACCAGAATCACGGGGAGCTGTTTTTT
.	.	TRBJ2-3	TRBV6-1	CASSERIYYSSTDTQYF	TGTGCCAGCAGTGAAAGGATCTATTACTCTAGCACAGATACGCAGTATTTT
.	few	TRBJ2-1	TRBV6-5	CASSFQGRRDEQFF	TGTGCCAGCAGTTTCCAGGGGCGGCGCGATGAGCAGTTCTTC
.	.	TRBJ2-5	TRBV3-1	CASSQRTQYF	TGTGCCAGCAGCCAACGGACCCAGTACTTC
.	.	TRBJ1-4	TRBV5-1	CASSLMGANEKLFF	TGCGCCAGCAGCTTGATGGGGGCTAATGAAAAACTGTTTTTT
TRBD1	many	TRBJ2-1	TRBV7-9	CASSLDRVPNEQFF	TGTGCCAGCAGTCTGGACAGGGTTCCCAATGAGCAGTTCTTC
TRBD2	many	TRBJ2-3	TRBV7-3	CASSLGAGDVTDTQYF	TGTGCCAGCAGCTTAGGGGCGGGAGATGTCACAGATACGCAGTATTTT
.	few	TRBJ1-6	TRBV6-2/TRBV6-3	CASSYGQNNSPLHF	TGTGCCAGCAGTTACGGACAGAATAATTCACCCCTCCACTTT
.	.	TRBJ2-7	TRBV20-1	CSAAASPTYEQYF	TGCAGTGCCGCGGCGAGTCCCACCTACGAGCAGTACTTC
.	many	TRBJ2-1	TRBV7-9	CASTWGSSYNEQFF	TGTGCCAGCACGTGGGGATCCTCCTACAATGAGCAGTTCTTC
TRBD2	.	TRBJ2-5	TRBV6-6	CASSLAGAGQETQYF	TGTGCCAGCAGTCTAGCGGGAGCGGGGCAAGAGACCCAGTACTTC
TRBD1	few	TRBJ2-4	TRBV6-2/TRBV6-3	CASSWDRLGIQYF	TGTGCCAGCAGCTGGGACAGGCTAGGAATTCAGTACTTC
.	few	TRBJ2-1	TRBV4-1	CASSPYKNNEQFF	TGCGCCAGCAGCCCCTACAAGAACAATGAGCAGTTCTTC
TRBD1	many	TRBJ2-1	TRBV20-1	CSARVSRTGVGNEQFF	TGCAGTGCTAGAGTTTCCAGGACAGGGGTGGGCAATGAGCAGTTCTTC
TRBD2	many	TRBJ2-7	TRBV6-6	CASSQFSGSGKYEQYF	TGTGCCAGCAGTCAGTTTAGCGGGAGTGGAAAATACGAGCAGTACTTC
.	many	TRBJ2-1	TRBV29-1	CSVVSGVTTYEQFF	TGCAGCGTTGTCTCCGGGGTCACGACATATGAGCAGTTCTTC
TRBD2	many	TRBJ2-7	TRBV27	CASSTSTSGIYSYEQYF	TGTGCCAGCTCCACCTCTACTAGCGGCATTTATTCCTACGAGCAGTACTTC
.	.	TRBJ2-3	TRBV29-1	CSGLISTDTQYF	TGCAGCGGATTAATTAGCACAGATACGCAGTATTTT
TRBD2	many	TRBJ2-1	TRBV6-4	CASSDNSGTNQFF	TGTGCCAGCAGTGACAATTCAGGGACTAATCAGTTCTTC
.	few	TRBJ1-1	TRBV15	CATSRDLTGAGTEAFF	TGTGCCACCAGCAGAGATCTTACCGGGGCTGGCACTGAAGCTTTCTTT
.	many	TRBJ2-1	TRBV29-1	CSVVHTGEQFF	TGCAGCGTTGTGCACACGGGAGAGCAGTTCTTC
.	many	TRBJ2-2	TRBV27	CASSPHGAGELFF	TGTGCCAGCAGTCCGCACGGGGCCGGGGAGCTGTTTTTT
.	few	TRBJ2-2	TRBV28	CASRFAYPNTGELFF	TGTGCCAGCAGGTTTGCCTACCCGAACACCGGGGAGCTGTTTTTT
.	.	TRBJ1-2	TRBV20-1	CSANRDYGYTF	TGCAGTGCTAACAGGGACTATGGCTACACCTTC
TRBD1	.	TRBJ2-7	TRBV9	CASGQGYEQYF	TGTGCCAGCGGACAGGGCTACGAGCAGTACTTC
.	many	TRBJ2-7	TRBV6-5	CASSYSPDLGEQYF	TGTGCCAGCAGTTACTCCCCGGATCTAGGCGAGCAGTACTTC
TRBD2	.	TRBJ2-3	TRBV12-3/TRBV12-4	CASSRITSGRFADTQYF	TGTGCCAGCAGCCGTATCACTAGCGGGAGATTCGCAGATACGCAGTATTTT
TRBD2	.	TRBJ2-3	TRBV24-1	CATSDYERGFTDTQYF	TGTGCCACCAGTGATTACGAGCGGGGATTCACAGATACGCAGTATTTT
.	.	TRBJ2-7	TRBV27	CASSLTGTWENEQYF	TGTGCCAGCAGTTTAACCGGGACGTGGGAGAACGAGCAGTACTTC
TRBD1	few	TRBJ2-5	TRBV13	CASSLRDRGSQETQYF	TGTGCCAGCAGCCTCCGGGACAGGGGCTCCCAAGAGACCCAGTACTTC
.	many	TRBJ2-1	TRBV6-4	CAGAGEYDYNEQFF	TGTGCCGGGGCCGGGGAGTACGACTACAATGAGCAGTTCTTC
.	few	TRBJ2-3	TRBV24-1	CATTASGEGTDTQYF	TGTGCCACCACTGCGTCGGGGGAGGGCACAGATACGCAGTATTTT
.	many	TRBJ2-5	TRBV29-1	CSAGTQETQYF	TGCAGCGCCGGGACGCAAGAGACCCAGTACTTC
TRBD1	many	TRBJ2-7	TRBV28	CASSLWGQGYEQYF	TGTGCCAGCAGTTTATGGGGACAGGGCTACGAGCAGTACTTC
TRBD2	.	TRBJ2-3	TRBV5-1	CASSLGLAKDTQYF	TGCGCCAGCAGCCTGGGACTAGCAAAAGATACGCAGTATTTT